This TCR beta chain was sequenced during a study of T cell repertoires in cytomegalovirus infection. For the study at large: HLA-B-restricted CMV epitopes that are well studied were used alongside recently identified HLA-C-restricted ones. TCR beta signatures that were public indicated CMV infection and matching HLA type.

Per the germline V gene, CDR1 is MNHNS and CDR2 is SASEGT. The V end was cut by 7 bases, the J end by 5 bases, with 26 bases between. CDR3 length equals 18 residues. This clonotype was found a few times. Its antigen is as yet unknown. TCRdb ran MiXCR on the reads and lists one entry per CDR3 protein. The data contain hundreds of thousands of distinct CDR3 sequences, about 29% of them seen just once; the ten biggest clones take up approximately 20%. Study-wide findings and caveats: Cumulative frequency (of public TCR beta family members) identified carriers of CMV plus the relevant HLA. HLA-C-restricted CMV-specific TCR beta clonotypes were dominant in the ex vivo response.

Sample: cultured PBMCs, taken from culture after CMV antigen stimulation. The rearrangement links TRBV6-1 to TRBJ1-4; maybe TRBD1 (5 bases). The TCR sequence derives from a human donor in good health (CMV status not recorded). Some clones in this sample may be carry-over from other donors' samples. CDR3 nucleotides: TGTGCCAGCACCTTTATAGTTAGGCCGGGACGGAGAAATGAAAAACTGTTTTTT. It translates to CASTFIVRPGRRNEKLFF.